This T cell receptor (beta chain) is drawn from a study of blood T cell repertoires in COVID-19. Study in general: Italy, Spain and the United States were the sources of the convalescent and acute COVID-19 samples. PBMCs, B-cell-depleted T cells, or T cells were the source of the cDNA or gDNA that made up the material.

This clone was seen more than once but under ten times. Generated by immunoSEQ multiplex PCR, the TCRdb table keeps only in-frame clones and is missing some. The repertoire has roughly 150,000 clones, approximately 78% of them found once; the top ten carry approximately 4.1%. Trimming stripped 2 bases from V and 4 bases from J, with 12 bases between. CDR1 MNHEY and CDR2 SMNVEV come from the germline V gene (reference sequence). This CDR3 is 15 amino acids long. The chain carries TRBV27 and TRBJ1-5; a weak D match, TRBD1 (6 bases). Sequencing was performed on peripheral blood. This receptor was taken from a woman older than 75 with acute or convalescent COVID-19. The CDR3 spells CASSLMQGSNQPQHF. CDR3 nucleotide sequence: TGTGCCAGCAGTTTAATGCAGGGGTCGAATCAGCCCCAGCATTTT.